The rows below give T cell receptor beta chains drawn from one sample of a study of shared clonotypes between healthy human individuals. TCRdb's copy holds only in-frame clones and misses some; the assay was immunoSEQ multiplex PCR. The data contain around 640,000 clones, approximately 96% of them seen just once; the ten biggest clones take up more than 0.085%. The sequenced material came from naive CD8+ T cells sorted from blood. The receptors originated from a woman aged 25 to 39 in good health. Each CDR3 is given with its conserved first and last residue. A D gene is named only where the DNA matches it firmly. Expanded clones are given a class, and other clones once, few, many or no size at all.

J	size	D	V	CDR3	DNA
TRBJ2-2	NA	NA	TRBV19	CASTIGPGLGRTGELFF	TGTGCCAGTACCATAGGACCCGGCCTAGGTCGCACCGGGGAGCTGTTTTTT
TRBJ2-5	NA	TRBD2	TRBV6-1	CASSVSGGEPGTQYF	TGTGCCAGCAGTGTTAGCGGGGGTGAGCCCGGGACCCAGTACTTC
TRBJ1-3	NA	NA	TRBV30	CAWSVPYSGNTIYF	TGTGCCTGGAGTGTACCATACTCTGGAAACACCATATATTTT
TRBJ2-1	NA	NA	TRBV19	CASSISRSTSNEQFF	TGTGCCAGTAGTATATCGAGGTCTACTTCCAATGAGCAGTTCTTC
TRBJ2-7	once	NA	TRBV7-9	CASSLPFYEQYF	TGTGCCAGCAGCCTACCCTTCTACGAGCAGTACTTC
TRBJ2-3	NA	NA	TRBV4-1	CASSHTRQPPRDTQYF	TGCGCCAGCAGCCATACCAGACAGCCCCCTCGGGATACGCAGTATTTT
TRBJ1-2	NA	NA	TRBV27	CASSQKGGYGYTF	TGTGCCAGCAGCCAAAAGGGGGGGTATGGCTACACCTTC
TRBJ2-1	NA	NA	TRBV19	CASSIVSGYNEQFF	TGTGCCAGTAGTATCGTCTCAGGCTACAATGAGCAGTTCTTC
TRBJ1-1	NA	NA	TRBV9	CASSGTGTPPGAFF	TGTGCCAGCAGCGGAACCGGGACCCCTCCGGGAGCTTTCTTT
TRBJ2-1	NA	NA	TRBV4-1	CASSQDGGRVAYNEQFF	TGCGCCAGCAGCCAAGACGGCGGGCGCGTGGCCTACAATGAGCAGTTCTTC
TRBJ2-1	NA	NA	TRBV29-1	CSVEMRYPYNEQFF	TGCAGCGTTGAGATGCGGTACCCCTACAATGAGCAGTTCTTC
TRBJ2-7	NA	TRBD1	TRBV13	CASSFRDRPYEQYF	TGTGCCAGCAGCTTCCGGGACAGGCCCTACGAGCAGTACTTC
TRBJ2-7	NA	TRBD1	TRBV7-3	CASSYTGGSYEQYF	TGTGCCAGCAGCTATACAGGGGGGTCCTACGAGCAGTACTTC
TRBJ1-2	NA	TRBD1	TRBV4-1	CASSQDRTGGYTF	TGCGCCAGCAGCCAAGACCGGACAGGAGGCTACACCTTC
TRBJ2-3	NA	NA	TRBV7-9	CASSFYLEHTDTQYF	TGTGCCAGCAGCTTCTACCTGGAACACACAGATACGCAGTATTTT
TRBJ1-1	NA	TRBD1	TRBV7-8	CASSSRTGGEGFEAFF	TGTGCCAGCAGCTCAAGGACAGGGGGCGAGGGTTTTGAAGCTTTCTTT